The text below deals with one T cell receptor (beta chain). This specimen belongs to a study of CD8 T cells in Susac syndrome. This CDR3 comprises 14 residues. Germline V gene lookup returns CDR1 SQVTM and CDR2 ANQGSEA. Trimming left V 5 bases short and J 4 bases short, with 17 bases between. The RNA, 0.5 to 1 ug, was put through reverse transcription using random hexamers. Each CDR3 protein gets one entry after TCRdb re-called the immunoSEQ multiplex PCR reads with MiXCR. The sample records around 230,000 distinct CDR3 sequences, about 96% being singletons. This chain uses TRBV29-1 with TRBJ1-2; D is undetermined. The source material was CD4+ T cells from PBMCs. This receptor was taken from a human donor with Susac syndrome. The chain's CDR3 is CSVNPLDRVYGYTF. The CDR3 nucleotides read TGCAGCGTTAATCCGCTTGACCGCGTCTATGGCTACACCTTC.